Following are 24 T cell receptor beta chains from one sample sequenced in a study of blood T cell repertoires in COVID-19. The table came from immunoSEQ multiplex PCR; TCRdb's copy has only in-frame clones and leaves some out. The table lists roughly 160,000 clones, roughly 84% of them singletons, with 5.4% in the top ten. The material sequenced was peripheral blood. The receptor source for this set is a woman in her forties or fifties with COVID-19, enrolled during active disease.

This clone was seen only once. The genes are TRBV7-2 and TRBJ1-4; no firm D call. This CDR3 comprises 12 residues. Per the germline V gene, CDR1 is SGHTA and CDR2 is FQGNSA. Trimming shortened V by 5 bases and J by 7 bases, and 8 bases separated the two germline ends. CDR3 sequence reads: CASSPPGEKLFF. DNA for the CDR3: TGTGCCAGCAGCCCCCCGGGTGAAAAACTGTTTTTT.

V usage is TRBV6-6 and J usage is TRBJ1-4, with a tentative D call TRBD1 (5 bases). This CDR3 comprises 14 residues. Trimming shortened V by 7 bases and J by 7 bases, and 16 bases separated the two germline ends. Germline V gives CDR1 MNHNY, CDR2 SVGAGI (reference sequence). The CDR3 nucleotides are TGTGCCAGCAATACCGCAGGGTTAGGTGAAAAACTGTTTTTT. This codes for CASNTAGLGEKLFF.

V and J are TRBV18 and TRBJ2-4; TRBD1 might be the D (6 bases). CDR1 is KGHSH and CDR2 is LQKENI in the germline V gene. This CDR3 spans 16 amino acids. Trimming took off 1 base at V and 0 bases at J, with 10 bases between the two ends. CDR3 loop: CASSPRGQLAKNIQYF. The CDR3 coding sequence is TGTGCCAGCTCACCACGGGGGCAGCTAGCCAAAAACATTCAGTACTTC.

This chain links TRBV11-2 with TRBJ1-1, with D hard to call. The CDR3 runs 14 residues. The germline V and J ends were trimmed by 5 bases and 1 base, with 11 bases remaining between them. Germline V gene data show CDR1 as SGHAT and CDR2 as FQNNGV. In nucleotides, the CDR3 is TGTGCCAGCAGCCATTTCGGTACGAACACTGAAGCTTTCTTT. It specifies CASSHFGTNTEAFF. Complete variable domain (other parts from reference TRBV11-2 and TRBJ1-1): EAGVAQSPRYKIIEKRQSVAFWCNPISGHATLYWYQQILGQGPKLLIQFQNNGVVDDSQLPKDRFSAERLKGVDSTLKIQPAKLEDSAVYLCASSHFGTNTEAFFGQGTRLTVV.

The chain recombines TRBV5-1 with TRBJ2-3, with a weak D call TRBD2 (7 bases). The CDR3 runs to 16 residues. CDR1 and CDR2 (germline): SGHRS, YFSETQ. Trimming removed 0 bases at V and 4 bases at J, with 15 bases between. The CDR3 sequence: CASSLGFSGGPDTQYF. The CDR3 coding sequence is TGCGCCAGCAGCTTGGGTTTCTCGGGGGGCCCAGATACGCAGTATTTT.

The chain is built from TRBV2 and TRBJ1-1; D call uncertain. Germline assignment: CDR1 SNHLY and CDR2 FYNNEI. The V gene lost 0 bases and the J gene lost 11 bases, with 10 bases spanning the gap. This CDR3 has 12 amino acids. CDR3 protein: CASSEATGRAFF. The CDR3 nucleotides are TGTGCCAGCAGTGAAGCGACGGGTAGGGCTTTCTTT. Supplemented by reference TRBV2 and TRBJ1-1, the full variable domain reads EPEVTQTPSHQVTQMGQEVILRCVPISNHLYFYWYRQILGQKVEFLVSFYNNEISEKSEIFDDQFSVERPDGSNFTLKIRSTKLEDSAMYFCASSEATGRAFFGQGTRLTVV.

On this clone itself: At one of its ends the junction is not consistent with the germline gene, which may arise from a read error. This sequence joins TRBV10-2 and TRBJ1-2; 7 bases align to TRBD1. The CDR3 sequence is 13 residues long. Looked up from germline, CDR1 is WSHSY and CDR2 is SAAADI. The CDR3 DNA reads TGCGCCAGCAGTGGGACAGGTGACCTGAGAGGTTCCTTC. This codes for CASSGTGDLRGSF.

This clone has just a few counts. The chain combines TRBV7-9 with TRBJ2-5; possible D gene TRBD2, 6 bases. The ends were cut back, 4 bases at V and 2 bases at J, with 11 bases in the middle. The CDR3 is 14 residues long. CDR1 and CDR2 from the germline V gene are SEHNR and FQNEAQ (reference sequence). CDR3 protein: CASSSTGGQETQYF. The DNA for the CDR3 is TGTGCCAGCAGCTCCACCGGGGGTCAAGAGACCCAGTACTTC.

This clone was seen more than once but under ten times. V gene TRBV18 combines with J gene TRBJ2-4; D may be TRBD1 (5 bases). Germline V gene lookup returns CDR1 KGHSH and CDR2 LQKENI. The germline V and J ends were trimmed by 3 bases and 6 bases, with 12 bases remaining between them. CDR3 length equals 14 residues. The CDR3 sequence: CASSPGQDRNIQYF. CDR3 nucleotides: TGTGCCAGCTCACCGGGGCAGGATCGAAACATTCAGTACTTC.

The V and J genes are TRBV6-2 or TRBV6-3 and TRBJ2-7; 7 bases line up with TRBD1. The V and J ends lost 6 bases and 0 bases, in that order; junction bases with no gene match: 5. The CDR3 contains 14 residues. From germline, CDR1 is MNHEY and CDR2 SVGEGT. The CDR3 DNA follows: TGTGCCAGCAGCTGGACAGGATCCTCCTACGAGCAGTACTTC. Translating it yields CASSWTGSSYEQYF.

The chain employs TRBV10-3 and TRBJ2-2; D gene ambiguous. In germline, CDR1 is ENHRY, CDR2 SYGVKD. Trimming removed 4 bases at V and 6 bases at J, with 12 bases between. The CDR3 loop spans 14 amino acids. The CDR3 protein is CAISGGSLAGELFF. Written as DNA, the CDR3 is TGTGCCATCAGTGGCGGCTCGCTAGCCGGGGAGCTGTTTTTT.

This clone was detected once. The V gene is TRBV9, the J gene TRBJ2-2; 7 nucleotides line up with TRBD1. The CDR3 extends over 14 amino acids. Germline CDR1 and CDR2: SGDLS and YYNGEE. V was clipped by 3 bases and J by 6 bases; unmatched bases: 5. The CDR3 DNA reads TGTGCCAGCAGCGCAGGACAGGACGCCGGGGAGCTGTTTTTT. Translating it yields CASSAGQDAGELFF.

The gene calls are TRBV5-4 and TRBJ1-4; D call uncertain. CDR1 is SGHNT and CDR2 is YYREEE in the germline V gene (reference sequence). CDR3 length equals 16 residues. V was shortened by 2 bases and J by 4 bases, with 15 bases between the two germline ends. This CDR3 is CASSFREVLGNEKLFF. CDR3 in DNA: TGTGCCAGCAGCTTTCGTGAGGTGCTCGGTAATGAAAAACTGTTTTTT.

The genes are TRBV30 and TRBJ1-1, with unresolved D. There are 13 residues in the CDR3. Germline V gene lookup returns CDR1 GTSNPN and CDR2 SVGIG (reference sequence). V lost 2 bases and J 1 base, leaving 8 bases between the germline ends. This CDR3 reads CAWSLGANTEAFF. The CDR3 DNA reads TGTGCCTGGAGTCTGGGAGCGAACACTGAAGCTTTCTTT.

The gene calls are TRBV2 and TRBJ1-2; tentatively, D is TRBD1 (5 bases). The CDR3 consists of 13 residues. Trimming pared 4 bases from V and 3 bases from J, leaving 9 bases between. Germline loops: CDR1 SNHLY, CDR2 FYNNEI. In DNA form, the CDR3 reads TGTGCCAGCAGTGTCGGACAAGACTATGGCTACACCTTC. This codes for CASSVGQDYGYTF. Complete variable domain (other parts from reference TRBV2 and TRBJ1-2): EPEVTQTPSHQVTQMGQEVILRCVPISNHLYFYWYRQILGQKVEFLVSFYNNEISEKSEIFDDQFSVERPDGSNFTLKIRSTKLEDSAMYFCASSVGQDYGYTFGSGTRLTVV.

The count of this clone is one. The CDR3 reads CAWRALPGTSGGDIYNEQFF. In DNA form, the CDR3 reads TGTGCCTGGAGAGCCCTTCCGGGGACTAGCGGAGGAGATATTTATAATGAGCAGTTCTTC. The chain uses TRBV30 and TRBJ2-1; 11 bases are shared with TRBD2. V was clipped by 3 bases and J by 7 bases; unmatched bases: 23. This CDR3 region has 20 residues. Germline loops: CDR1 GTSNPN, CDR2 SVGIG (reference sequence).

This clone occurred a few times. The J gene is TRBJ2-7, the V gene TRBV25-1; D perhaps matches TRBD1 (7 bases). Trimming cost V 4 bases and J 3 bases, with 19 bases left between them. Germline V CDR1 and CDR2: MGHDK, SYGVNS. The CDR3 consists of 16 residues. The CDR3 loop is CASSGGRQGGVYEQYF. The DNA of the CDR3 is TGTGCCAGCAGTGGGGGAAGACAGGGAGGAGTCTACGAGCAGTACTTC.

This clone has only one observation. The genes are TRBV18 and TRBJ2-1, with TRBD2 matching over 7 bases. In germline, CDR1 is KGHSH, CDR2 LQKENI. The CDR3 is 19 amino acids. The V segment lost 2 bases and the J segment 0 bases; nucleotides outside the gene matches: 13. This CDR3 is CASSPTSAGGLNSYNEQFF. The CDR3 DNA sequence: TGTGCCAGCTCACCAACTTCGGCTGGGGGACTAAACTCCTACAATGAGCAGTTCTTC.

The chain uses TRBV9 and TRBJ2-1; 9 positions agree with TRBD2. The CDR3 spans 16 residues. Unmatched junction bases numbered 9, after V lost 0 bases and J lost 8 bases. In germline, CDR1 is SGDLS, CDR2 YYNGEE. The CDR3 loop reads CASSVGLAGPGDEQFF. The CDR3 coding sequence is TGTGCCAGCAGCGTAGGGCTAGCGGGGCCCGGAGATGAGCAGTTCTTC.

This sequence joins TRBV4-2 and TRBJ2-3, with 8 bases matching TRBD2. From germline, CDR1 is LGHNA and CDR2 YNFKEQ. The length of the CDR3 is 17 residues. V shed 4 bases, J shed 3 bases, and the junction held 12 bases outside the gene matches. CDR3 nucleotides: TGTGCCAGCAGCCGCCCAACTAGCGGTGTAAGTACAGATACGCAGTATTTT. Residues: CASSRPTSGVSTDTQYF.

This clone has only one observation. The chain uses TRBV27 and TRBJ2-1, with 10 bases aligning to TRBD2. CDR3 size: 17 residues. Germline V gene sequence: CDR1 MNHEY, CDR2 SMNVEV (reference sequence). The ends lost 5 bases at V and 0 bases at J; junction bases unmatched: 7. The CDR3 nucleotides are TGTGCCAGCAGTCCATGGACTAGCGGTAGCTCCTACAATGAGCAGTTCTTC. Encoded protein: CASSPWTSGSSYNEQFF.

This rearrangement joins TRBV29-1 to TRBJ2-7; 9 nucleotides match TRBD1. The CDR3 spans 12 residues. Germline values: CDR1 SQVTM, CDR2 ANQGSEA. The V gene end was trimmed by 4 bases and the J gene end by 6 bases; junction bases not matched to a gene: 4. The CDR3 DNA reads TGCAGCGTTGCCGTACAGGGGGCCGAGCAGTACTTC. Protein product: CSVAVQGAEQYF.

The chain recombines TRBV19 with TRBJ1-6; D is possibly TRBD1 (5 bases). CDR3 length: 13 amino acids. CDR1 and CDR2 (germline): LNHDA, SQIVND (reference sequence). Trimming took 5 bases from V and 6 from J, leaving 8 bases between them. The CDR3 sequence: CASSQGTNSPLHF. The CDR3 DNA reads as TGTGCCAGTAGTCAGGGTACTAATTCACCCCTCCACTTT.

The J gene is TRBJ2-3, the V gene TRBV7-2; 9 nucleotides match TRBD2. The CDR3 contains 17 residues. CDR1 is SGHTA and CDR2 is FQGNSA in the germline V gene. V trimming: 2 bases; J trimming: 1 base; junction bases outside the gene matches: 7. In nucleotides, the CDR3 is TGTGCCAGCAGCTTAATGGGGCTAGCGGGACGCACAGATACGCAGTATTTT. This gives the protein CASSLMGLAGRTDTQYF. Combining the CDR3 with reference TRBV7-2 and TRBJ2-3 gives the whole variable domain GAGVSQSPSNKVTEKGKDVELRCDPISGHTALYWYRQSLGQGLEFLIYFQGNSAPDKSGLPSDRFSAERTGGSVSTLTIQRTQQEDSAVYLCASSLMGLAGRTDTQYFGPGTRLTVL.